This is a list of T cell receptor beta chains from one sample in a study of cytomegalovirus exposure and HLA in healthy donors. Some clones are missing from TCRdb's copy, which holds only in-frame ones; the method was immunoSEQ multiplex PCR. The sample carries about 130,000 clones, approximately 72% recorded once. The sequenced sample was PBMCs. These receptor sequences come from a human donor in good health. The CDR3 runs from the conserved cysteine through the conserved F or W. The D gene is left open where the match is weak. Expanded clones get a size class; other rows say once, few or many, or leave the size out.

j_call	cdr3_length	clone_size	v_call	d_call	cdr3_aa	cdr3_nt
TRBJ1-1	15	NA	TRBV13	TRBD1	CASSLGGTARREAFF	TGTGCCAGCAGCTTAGGGGGGACAGCTCGGCGGGAAGCTTTCTTT
TRBJ2-2	15	few	TRBV19	TRBD2	CASRGLAGNTGELFF	TGTGCCAGTAGGGGACTAGCGGGCAACACCGGGGAGCTGTTTTTT
TRBJ2-1	17	once	TRBV6-1	TRBD1	CASSEAPGQGSYNEQFF	TGTGCCAGCAGTGAAGCTCCGGGACAGGGCTCCTACAATGAGCAGTTCTTC
TRBJ2-3	15	few	TRBV27	TRBD2	CASSLAGGWADTQYF	TGTGCCAGCAGCCTAGCGGGAGGGTGGGCAGATACGCAGTATTTT
TRBJ2-1	15	NA	TRBV4-2	TRBD2	CASSQPGLAGGEQFF	TGTGCCAGCAGCCAGCCGGGACTAGCGGGGGGGGAGCAGTTCTTC
TRBJ1-1	14	few	TRBV11-3	TRBD1	CASSARQGGTEAFF	TGTGCCAGCAGCGCCCGACAGGGCGGCACTGAAGCTTTCTTT
TRBJ1-2	14	NA	TRBV5-5	NA	CASSLGPGGYGYTF	TGTGCCAGCAGCTTGGGTCCGGGGGGCTATGGCTACACCTTC
TRBJ2-7	16	NA	TRBV6-7	TRBD2	CASSSASGRGYYEQYF	TGTGCCAGCAGTTCGGCTAGCGGGAGGGGATACTACGAGCAGTACTTC
TRBJ2-3	13	NA	TRBV10-3	NA	CAINYRVTDTQYF	TGTGCCATCAACTACAGGGTGACAGATACGCAGTATTTT
TRBJ1-2	15	NA	TRBV7-2	NA	CASSLMGPSSRGYTF	TGTGCCAGCAGCTTAATGGGGCCCTCTAGTCGGGGCTACACCTTC
TRBJ2-1	15	NA	TRBV2	TRBD2	CASSSSGGTGNEQFF	TGTGCCAGTTCCTCTAGCGGGGGAACCGGTAATGAGCAGTTCTTC
TRBJ1-5	13	NA	TRBV7-9	TRBD1	CSSSSTGDQPQHF	TGTTCCAGCAGCTCTACAGGGGATCAGCCCCAGCATTTT
TRBJ1-2	13	NA	TRBV5-4	TRBD1	CASSLVQGVGYTF	TGTGCCAGCAGCTTGGTACAGGGGGTCGGCTACACCTTC
TRBJ2-7	14	NA	TRBV4-1	NA	CASSQSAGPYEQYF	TGCGCCAGCAGCCAAAGTGCGGGCCCCTACGAGCAGTACTTC
TRBJ2-1	13	few	TRBV11-1	NA	CASSLGFGDEQFF	TGTGCCAGCAGCTTAGGATTCGGAGATGAGCAGTTCTTC
TRBJ2-7	12	NA	TRBV30	TRBD2	CAWRLGAGEQYF	TGTGCCTGGAGGCTCGGAGCGGGGGAGCAGTACTTC
TRBJ2-2	17	NA	TRBV19	TRBD1	CASSITGGAGLTGELFF	TGTGCCAGTAGTATTACAGGGGGCGCGGGGCTCACCGGGGAGCTGTTTTTT
TRBJ1-1	15	few	TRBV30	NA	CAWSVDSSPNTEAFF	TGTGCCTGGAGTGTGGACAGCAGCCCTAACACTGAAGCTTTCTTT
TRBJ2-1	16	many	TRBV9	NA	CASSAHAPDRSDEQFF	TGTGCCAGCAGCGCACATGCCCCTGACAGGAGCGATGAGCAGTTCTTC
TRBJ1-1	12	NA	TRBV11-1	NA	CASSFTGPEAFF	TGTGCCAGCAGCTTTACTGGTCCTGAAGCTTTCTTT
TRBJ2-3	16	NA	TRBV11-2	NA	CASSLERVASTDTQYF	TGTGCCAGCAGCTTAGAACGGGTAGCTAGCACAGATACGCAGTATTTT
TRBJ2-1	17	NA	TRBV7-8	TRBD2	CASSLEGLGTSGDEQFF	TGTGCCAGCAGCTTAGAAGGTTTGGGGACTAGCGGCGATGAGCAGTTCTTC
TRBJ1-3	17	NA	TRBV9	NA	CASSVAPRGGAGNTIYF	TGTGCCAGCAGCGTAGCCCCTCGGGGGGGGGCTGGAAACACCATATATTTT
TRBJ2-2	13	NA	TRBV27	NA	CASSPSNTGELFF	TGTGCCAGCAGTCCTTCGAACACCGGGGAGCTGTTTTTT
TRBJ2-3	15	NA	TRBV2	TRBD2	CASSGTSGATDTQYF	TGTGCCAGCAGTGGGACTAGCGGGGCCACAGATACGCAGTATTTT
TRBJ2-1	15	NA	TRBV10-3	NA	CAISGLRGDYNEQFF	TGTGCCATCAGTGGCCTGCGGGGCGACTACAATGAGCAGTTCTTC
TRBJ1-2	15	NA	TRBV7-2	NA	CASSLGPPANYGYTF	TGTGCCAGCAGCTTGGGGCCCCCAGCTAACTATGGCTACACCTTC
TRBJ2-7	13	NA	TRBV9	NA	CASSVFLENEQYF	TGTGCCAGCAGCGTGTTTTTAGAGAACGAGCAGTACTTC
TRBJ1-1	12	NA	TRBV6-5	NA	CASSSYSGEAFF	TGTGCCAGCAGTTCCTACTCGGGTGAAGCTTTCTTT
TRBJ2-3	14	once	TRBV4-3	NA	CASSLSGPTDTQYF	TGCGCCAGCAGCCTTAGCGGCCCCACAGATACGCAGTATTTT
TRBJ2-1	17	NA	TRBV27	TRBD1	CASTNRAQGVTYNEQFF	TGTGCCAGCACCAATAGGGCCCAGGGGGTTACGTACAATGAGCAGTTCTTC
TRBJ1-1	13	NA	TRBV19	NA	CASSIRGNTEAFF	TGTGCCAGTAGTATCCGGGGTAACACTGAAGCTTTCTTT
TRBJ2-1	16	once	TRBV5-1	TRBD2	CASSFSSGRRYNEQFF	TGCGCCAGCAGCTTTAGTAGCGGGAGGAGGTACAATGAGCAGTTCTTC
TRBJ2-2	15	NA	TRBV28	TRBD1	CASRPGTGEVGELFF	TGTGCCAGCAGGCCCGGGACAGGGGAAGTCGGGGAGCTGTTTTTT
TRBJ1-1	13	NA	TRBV6-1	NA	CASSLDMNTEAFF	TGTGCCAGCAGCTTGGACATGAACACTGAAGCTTTCTTT
TRBJ2-7	17	NA	TRBV4-2	TRBD2	CASSQVGTSGYFYEQYF	TGTGCCAGCAGCCAAGTTGGGACTAGCGGGTACTTCTACGAGCAGTACTTC
TRBJ2-5	14	NA	TRBV6-5	TRBD1	CASRSGQGTETQYF	TGTGCCAGCAGATCCGGACAGGGTACGGAGACCCAGTACTTC
TRBJ1-5	13	NA	TRBV28	NA	CASSLPGEQPQHF	TGTGCCAGCAGTTTGCCAGGCGAACAGCCCCAGCATTTT
TRBJ1-5	13	NA	TRBV7-2	NA	CASSLSWNQPQHF	TGTGCCAGCAGCTTAAGCTGGAATCAGCCCCAGCATTTT
TRBJ2-1	19	NA	TRBV10-1	NA	CASSATRARIIFSYNEQFF	TGCGCCAGCAGTGCCACCAGGGCTCGGATAATTTTCTCCTACAATGAGCAGTTCTTC
TRBJ1-1	14	NA	TRBV2	NA	CASGVGGMRTEAFF	TGTGCCAGCGGAGTAGGAGGGATGCGGACTGAAGCTTTCTTT
TRBJ2-5	16	NA	TRBV19	NA	CATSPVGSGVGETQYF	TGTGCCACCTCCCCGGTCGGGTCCGGGGTGGGAGAGACCCAGTACTTC
TRBJ1-5	17	NA	TRBV27	NA	CASSLFGGTLNHQPQHF	TGTGCCAGCAGTTTATTCGGCGGAACCCTGAACCATCAGCCCCAGCATTTT
TRBJ2-1	18	NA	TRBV5-1	NA	CASSFPNGSALAFNEQFF	TGCGCCAGCAGCTTTCCCAACGGGAGCGCCCTGGCTTTCAATGAGCAGTTCTTC